This is a list of T cell receptor beta chains from one sample in a study of blood T cell repertoires in COVID-19. Profiled with immunoSEQ multiplex PCR; TCRdb holds only in-frame clones, not every one. There are just over 250,000 clones in the sample; around 90% occur only once, and about 9.4% lies in the top ten. What was sequenced was peripheral blood. The receptors stem from a woman between 70 and 85 years old with COVID-19, enrolled during active disease. CDR3s include the opening cysteine and the closing phenylalanine or tryptophan. D genes are given only for firm matches. The size entry is marked missing in some rows and otherwise reads once, few, many or a size class.

TRBJ2-7	TRBV6-9	11	once	.	TGTGCCAGCGCGGAGGAGTACGAGCAGTACTTC	CASAEEYEQYF
TRBJ1-2	TRBV12-3/TRBV12-4	13	.	.	TGTGCCAGCAGCCCAGGCCCGCACTATGGCTACACCTTC	CASSPGPHYGYTF
TRBJ2-5	TRBV28	16	.	TRBD1	TGTGCCAGCAGTTCGCCCGGACAGGGGGAATTGGAGACCCAGTACTTC	CASSSPGQGELETQYF
TRBJ1-1	TRBV4-1	14	.	.	TGCGCCAGCAGCCAAGATTCGGCGGGAACTGAAGCTTTCTTT	CASSQDSAGTEAFF
TRBJ1-3	TRBV5-5	15	.	.	TGTGCCAGCAGCTTGGTATTGGGAGGTGGAAACACCATATATTTT	CASSLVLGGGNTIYF
TRBJ2-1	TRBV15	17	.	TRBD2	TGTGCCACCAGCGAAGAGAGTACTAGCGGGAGGGTTACAGAGCAGTTCTTC	CATSEESTSGRVTEQFF
TRBJ1-1	TRBV28	14	.	.	TGTGCCAGCAGTTCGGGACTGATGAACACTGAAGCTTTCTTT	CASSSGLMNTEAFF
TRBJ2-1	TRBV5-1	18	.	TRBD2	TGCGCCAGCAGCTTGACTCTCGCCGGGACTAGCGGGCCCAATGAGCAGTTCTTC	CASSLTLAGTSGPNEQFF
TRBJ2-7	TRBV4-2	14	.	.	TGTGCCAGCAGCCTCGTGGCAGCGCCTTATGAGCAGTACTTC	CASSLVAAPYEQYF
TRBJ2-2	TRBV3-1/TRBV3-2	17	.	TRBD2	TGTGCCAGCAGTCAAACCTTGGGCGGGGGGAACACCGGGGAGCTGTTTTTT	CASSQTLGGGNTGELFF
TRBJ2-3	TRBV14	15	.	.	TGTGCCAGCAGCCAATTAGCGAGTAGCACAGATACGCAGTATTTT	CASSQLASSTDTQYF
TRBJ1-5	TRBV4-3	13	.	.	TGCGCCAGCAGCCAAGACAGGGCTCAGCCCCAGCATTTT	CASSQDRAQPQHF
TRBJ1-2	TRBV5-1	18	.	TRBD1	TGCGCCAGCAGCTTGACCCCACCGGGACAGGGGATCAACTATGGCTACACCTTC	CASSLTPPGQGINYGYTF
TRBJ1-4	TRBV19	15	.	TRBD1	TGTGCCAGTAGCGAGACAGGGGTAACTAATGAAAAACTGTTTTTT	CASSETGVTNEKLFF
TRBJ1-6	TRBV10-3	15	few	.	TGTGCCATCAGTGAAAAGGGGAGGGCTAAGTCACCCCTCCACTTT	CAISEKGRAKSPLHF
TRBJ1-2	TRBV6-5	13	once	TRBD1	TGTGCCAGCAGCCGGGACAGGGAAATGGGCTACACCTTC	CASSRDREMGYTF
TRBJ2-1	TRBV28	23	.	TRBD2	TGTGCCAGCATTACCCGGGACTCCACTAGCGGGAGGACTCGTATATACTCCTACAATGAGCAGTTCTTC	CASITRDSTSGRTRIYSYNEQFF
TRBJ2-1	TRBV2	12	.	.	TGTGCCAGCAGTGGAGACTACAATGAGCAGTTCTTC	CASSGDYNEQFF
TRBJ2-6	TRBV5-1	18	.	TRBD1	TGCGCCAGCAGCTTGGTAGGACAGGGGGCGTCTGGGGCCAACGTCCTGACTTTC	CASSLVGQGASGANVLTF
TRBJ2-7	TRBV11-2	13	once	TRBD1	TGTGCCAGCAGCCCGAGCGCAGGGGGCGAGCAGTACTTC	CASSPSAGGEQYF
TRBJ2-7	TRBV10-3	13	few	.	TGTGCCATCAAGGCCAGGGAAACCTACGAGCAGTACTTC	CAIKARETYEQYF
TRBJ2-5	TRBV4-1	19	.	TRBD2	TGCGCCAGCAGCCAGGGGCTAGCGGGAGCCCTTGAGTACCAAGAGACCCAGTACTTC	CASSQGLAGALEYQETQYF
TRBJ2-2	TRBV9	12	.	.	TGTGCCAGCAGCGACATTGCAGGGGAGCTGTTTTTT	CASSDIAGELFF
TRBJ1-1	TRBV6-5	13	.	TRBD1	TGTGCCAGCAGTCTCGACAGGGAAGCTGAAGCTTTCTTT	CASSLDREAEAFF
TRBJ1-2	TRBV29-1	13	few	TRBD1	TGCAGCGTCACAGGGGCTCCGGGCTATGGCTACACCTTC	CSVTGAPGYGYTF
TRBJ2-7	TRBV7-3	15	.	TRBD2	TGTGCCAGCAGCGACACTAGCGGGTCTTTTTCCGAGCAGTACTTC	CASSDTSGSFSEQYF
TRBJ2-5	TRBV30	14	.	.	TGTGCCTACGCCCTCTCTAGCGCAACCAGCTCCCAGTACTTC	CAYALSSATSSQYF
TRBJ2-1	TRBV7-3	14	.	TRBD2	TGTGCCAGCAGACCTAGCGGCATAAACAATGAGCAGTTCTTC	CASRPSGINNEQFF